This T cell receptor beta chain was recorded in a study of T cell repertoires in ileal Crohn's disease. About the research overall: Median disease duration was about 7.9 years; 35% to 45% smoked at surgery. Points from the study as a whole: Clonal expansions were more frequent in active smokers than non-smokers at surgery. Every patient over 26.8% clonality showed endoscopic recurrence.

The germline CDR1 and CDR2 sequences are SNHLY and FYNNEI. Trimming shortened V by 6 bases and J by 2 bases, and 15 bases separated the two germline ends. CDR3 length equals 15 residues. The time point is: neoterminal ileum biopsy at postoperative endoscopy, about 6 months after surgery. Turning to this clone: Antigen unknown.

Profiling relied on immunoSEQ multiplex PCR, and the TCRdb table lists in-frame clones only, not all of them. The sample holds over 8,500 clones, 72% seen once. This chain joins TRBV2 and TRBJ2-3; maybe TRBD2 (6 bases). The TCR originated in an adult with Crohn's disease. The specimen was ileal tissue. DNA of the CDR3: TGTGCCAGCAGAACGGAGCGGGCTTTCACAGATACGCAGTATTTT. Encoded protein: CASRTERAFTDTQYF.